The rows below give T cell receptor beta chains drawn from one sample of a study of T cell responses to AZD1222 COVID-19 vaccine. The method was immunoSEQ multiplex PCR; TCRdb's version includes in-frame clones alone and lacks a portion of them. The sample shows about 150,000 clones, approximately 86% of them seen only once. The input for sequencing was peripheral blood, taken after recovery from COVID-19. The origin of the receptors is an adult who had recovered from COVID-19. Both conserved end residues are part of each CDR3. Fields, in order: V gene, clone size, J gene, D gene, CDR3 DNA, CDR3 protein. The D gene is left open where the match is weak. Clone size is given for some rows only: seen once, a few or many times, or a class if the clone is expanded.

>TRBV19|-|TRBJ1-5|TRBD1
TGTGCCAGTAGGGGGACAGGGGGCCAGCCCCAGCATTTT
CASRGTGGQPQHF
>TRBV29-1|-|TRBJ1-2|TRBD1
TGCAGCGTTGAAGATACAGGACAGGGGGCTTGGAGGTATGGCTACACCTTC
CSVEDTGQGAWRYGYTF
>TRBV15|-|TRBJ2-1|-
TGTGCCACCAGCAGGATGTCTAGGGATACCTACAATGAGCAGTTCTTC
CATSRMSRDTYNEQFF
>TRBV19|-|TRBJ2-5|TRBD1
TGTGCCAGTAGCCGAGACAGGGGGATAGGAGAGACCCAGTACTTC
CASSRDRGIGETQYF
>TRBV19|-|TRBJ1-1|-
TGTGCCAGTACTTATAGCCGGCAGTTACTCATGAACACTGAAGCTTTCTTT
CASTYSRQLLMNTEAFF
>TRBV2|once|TRBJ2-2|TRBD1
TGTGCCAGCTCCCCGGGACAGGTCTACACCGGGGAGCTGTTTTTT
CASSPGQVYTGELFF
>TRBV4-2|-|TRBJ2-7|TRBD2
TGTGCCAGCAGCCCCACTAGCGGGAGCTCCTACGAGCAGTACTTC
CASSPTSGSSYEQYF
>TRBV20-1|-|TRBJ1-1|-
TGCAGTGCTAGAGGACCCAGCGGTTTT
CSARGPSGF
>TRBV7-9|-|TRBJ2-3|TRBD1
TGTGCCAGCAGCGACAGGGGGCCCGATACGCAGTATTTT
CASSDRGPDTQYF
>TRBV11-3|-|TRBJ1-4|-
TGTGCCAGCAGCTTAGCTGGGGGACCTAATGAAAAACTGTTTTTT
CASSLAGGPNEKLFF
>TRBV2|-|TRBJ1-5|TRBD1
TGTGCCAGCAGCGCCAGGACAGGGCATAGCAATCAGCCCCAGCATTTT
CASSARTGHSNQPQHF
>TRBV28|-|TRBJ1-2|-
TGTGCCAGCACCATTGCAGGGAAAGCTGGCTACACCTTC
CASTIAGKAGYTF
>TRBV7-2|-|TRBJ2-7|-
TGTGCCAGCAGCTTAGCCGGGGGCGGGGCGTTAAGTTACGAGCAGTACTTC
CASSLAGGGALSYEQYF
>TRBV20-1|-|TRBJ2-1|-
TGCAGTGCTAGTCTGTCCTCCTACAATGAGCAGTTCTTC
CSASLSSYNEQFF
>TRBV27|once|TRBJ1-2|TRBD1
TGTGCCAGCAGCCTAGGGGGCTATCCCTATGGCTACACCTTC
CASSLGGYPYGYTF
>TRBV29-1|-|TRBJ1-1|-
TGCAGCGCTGAGAGGACGAACACTGAAGCTTTCTTT
CSAERTNTEAFF
>TRBV27|-|TRBJ1-5|TRBD1
TGTGCCAGCAGTCAGGGACAGAGCAATCAGCCCCAGCATTTT
CASSQGQSNQPQHF
>TRBV19|-|TRBJ1-5|-
TGTGCCAGTAGTATGACGGGGCAGGGAGGGCAGCCCCAGCATTTT
CASSMTGQGGQPQHF
>TRBV7-9|-|TRBJ1-1|-
TGTGCCAGCAGCACCCTACAGGGAACTGAAGCTTTCTTT
CASSTLQGTEAFF
>TRBV28|-|TRBJ1-1|-
TGTGCCAGCAGTTTCCCCTTAGGGAATTTTAACATGAACACTGAAGCTTTCTTT
CASSFPLGNFNMNTEAFF
>TRBV5-4|medium-sized|TRBJ2-2|-
TGTGCCAGCAGCTTGGACTCTTCTGCCGGGGAGCTGTTTTTT
CASSLDSSAGELFF
>TRBV19|once|TRBJ2-7|-
TGTGCCAGTAGTATAGAGGGCGGCCCCTACGAGCAGTACTTC
CASSIEGGPYEQYF
>TRBV6-2/TRBV6-3|-|TRBJ2-7|-
TGTGCCAGCAGTTTGGTCAGTGCTACCTACGAGCAGTACTTC
CASSLVSATYEQYF
>TRBV7-9|-|TRBJ2-7|-
TGTGCCAGCAGCTTAGATACTTTGGGCCTTATCTACGAGCAGTACTTC
CASSLDTLGLIYEQYF
>TRBV5-4|-|TRBJ1-6|-
TGTGCCAGCAGCCGGGGGGGTGGAGGGTCTGATTCACCCCTCCACTTT
CASSRGGGGSDSPLHF
>TRBV6-5|-|TRBJ2-5|TRBD2
TGTGCCAGCAGACTAGCGGGAGGGTTTGGAGAGACCCAGTACTTC
CASRLAGGFGETQYF
>TRBV19|-|TRBJ2-7|-
TGTGCCAGTAGTCCGACCTTGACTACGGAGGAGCAGTACTTC
CASSPTLTTEEQYF
>TRBV5-1|-|TRBJ1-1|-
TGCGCCAGCAGCCCCCAAGCGAACACTGAAGCTTTCTTT
CASSPQANTEAFF
>TRBV4-1|-|TRBJ1-6|TRBD1
TGCGCCAGCAGCTCGTGGACAGGGAAAAATTCACCCCTCCACTTT
CASSSWTGKNSPLHF
>TRBV2|-|TRBJ1-2|-
TGTGCCAGCAGTGAAGGAGGCAGGGTGAGTGGCTACACCTTC
CASSEGGRVSGYTF
>TRBV7-3|once|TRBJ1-2|-
TGTGCCAGCAGCCCGACAGCTCATAACTATGGCTACACCTTC
CASSPTAHNYGYTF
>TRBV27|-|TRBJ2-3|TRBD2
TGTGCCAGCAGTTTATCACAGCTTACCAGACTAGCGGGAGCCGTAGATACGCAGTATTTT
CASSLSQLTRLAGAVDTQYF
>TRBV7-2|-|TRBJ1-3|-
TGTGCCAGCAGCTTAGCCAGAGGTGGAAACACCATATATTTT
CASSLARGGNTIYF
>TRBV15|-|TRBJ2-5|-
TGTGCCACCAGCGGACGGGACTCACCGTACCAAGAGACCCAGTACTTC
CATSGRDSPYQETQYF
>TRBV29-1|-|TRBJ2-5|-
TGCAGCGTGGCTAGTTCGCGGGGTAGGCAAGAGACCCAGTACTTC
CSVASSRGRQETQYF
>TRBV29-1|-|TRBJ2-4|TRBD1
TGCAGCGTCCTCGGACAGGGTTTATCCAAAAACATTCAGTACTTC
CSVLGQGLSKNIQYF
>TRBV20-1|-|TRBJ1-1|-
TGCAGTGCTAGTCGTACTGAAGCTTTCTTT
CSASRTEAFF
>TRBV7-9|few|TRBJ2-1|TRBD2
TGTGCCAGCAGCTTAGCCCTAGCGGGGGTCTACAATGAGCAGTTCTTC
CASSLALAGVYNEQFF
>TRBV24-1|-|TRBJ1-5|-
TGTGCCACCAGTGATTTCGGGGGCAATCAGCCCCAGCATTTT
CATSDFGGNQPQHF
>TRBV27|-|TRBJ1-6|TRBD1
TGTGCCAGCAGTCCCCGGGGAGGGGGCGAGAGGGCACCCCTCCACTTT
CASSPRGGGERAPLHF
>TRBV9|few|TRBJ1-4|TRBD1
TGTGCCAGCAGCGACCGGGACAGCCCTAATGAAAAACTGTTTTTT
CASSDRDSPNEKLFF
>TRBV6-5|once|TRBJ1-2|-
TGTGCCAGCAGTTTGGACGGACGAAACTATGGCTACACCTTC
CASSLDGRNYGYTF
>TRBV2|-|TRBJ2-5|-
TGTGCCAGCAGGCCGGGTAGGGAGACCCAGTACTTC
CASRPGRETQYF
>TRBV20-1|-|TRBJ2-7|TRBD1
TGCAGTCCCGGACAGGGTGACGAGCAGTACTTC
CSPGQGDEQYF
>TRBV5-1|-|TRBJ2-7|-
TGCGCCAGCAGCTTACGCCCCTCCTACGAGCAGTACTTC
CASSLRPSYEQYF
>TRBV19|-|TRBJ1-5|TRBD1
TGTGCCAGTAGTCCGGGACAGGTAAATCAGCCCCAGCATTTT
CASSPGQVNQPQHF